Listed here is a single TCR beta chain. Its matching antigen is unknown. Patients had chemo-refractory metastatic non-small-cell lung cancer and received focal radiation plus CTLA-4 blockade that used ipilimumab. These data belong to a study of radiotherapy plus CTLA-4 blockade in lung cancer. Across the whole study: Roughly a sixth of enrolled patients responded objectively, and roughly 30% had disease control.

Study outcomes and limitations: Among blood TCR repertoires after radiotherapy plus ipilimumab, tumor-derived clones expanded. With interferon-beta, early dynamics of blood T cell clones were reported to best predict response.

The method was immunoSEQ multiplex PCR; TCRdb's version includes in-frame clones alone and lacks a portion of them. Among 70,000 to 100,000 clones listed, roughly 86% were seen once. CDR1 and CDR2 (germline): MNHNS, SASEGT. The CDR3 runs to 14 residues. V was shortened by 2 bases and J by 2 bases, with 10 bases between the two germline ends. The sequence derives from a human donor with non-small cell lung cancer who had a partial response to radiotherapy plus ipilimumab. This chain uses TRBV6-1 with TRBJ2-7, with D possibly being TRBD1 (6 bases). Sequencing used peripheral blood, obtained from a patient treated with radiotherapy plus ipilimumab. Here the CDR3 reads CASSENWGPYEQYF. The CDR3 DNA sequence: TGTGCCAGCAGTGAAAACTGGGGGCCCTACGAGCAGTACTTC.